This record concerns one TCR beta chain sequence. Its matching antigen is unknown. This could be a read error, since a much larger clone is one nucleotide away. The CDR3 contains 16 residues. CDR1 is SGHTA, CDR2 FQGTGA, per germline. During its preparation, the TCRbeta library received unique molecular identifiers. TCRdb used MiXCR to reprocess the PCR reads, holding one entry per CDR3 protein. The repertoire holds under 300,000 distinct CDR3 sequences, with around 10% as singletons. This sample is part of a study of T-cell reconstitution after alpha-beta-depleted transplantation in children. Whole-study findings and limits: The authors attributed T-cell counts and diversity one year after transplant mostly to newly produced T cells. The study reportedly traced alpha-beta T cells about two months after transplant to several hundred expanded graft clones. Some patients' high day-60 TCRbeta diversity was traced to surviving recipient T cells and thymic progenitors.

The gene calls are TRBV7-3 and TRBJ2-1, with 7 bases identical to TRBD1. The source was peripheral blood, collected 180 days after TCRalphabeta/CD19-depleted stem cell transplant. This TCR came from a male patient aged 2 to 9 who had a stem cell transplant for chronic granulomatous disease, so the T cells may come from the graft donor. The CDR3 bases are TGTGTCAGCAGCTTTTATGGGACAGACTCCTACAATGAGCAGTTCTTC. Residues: CVSSFYGTDSYNEQFF.